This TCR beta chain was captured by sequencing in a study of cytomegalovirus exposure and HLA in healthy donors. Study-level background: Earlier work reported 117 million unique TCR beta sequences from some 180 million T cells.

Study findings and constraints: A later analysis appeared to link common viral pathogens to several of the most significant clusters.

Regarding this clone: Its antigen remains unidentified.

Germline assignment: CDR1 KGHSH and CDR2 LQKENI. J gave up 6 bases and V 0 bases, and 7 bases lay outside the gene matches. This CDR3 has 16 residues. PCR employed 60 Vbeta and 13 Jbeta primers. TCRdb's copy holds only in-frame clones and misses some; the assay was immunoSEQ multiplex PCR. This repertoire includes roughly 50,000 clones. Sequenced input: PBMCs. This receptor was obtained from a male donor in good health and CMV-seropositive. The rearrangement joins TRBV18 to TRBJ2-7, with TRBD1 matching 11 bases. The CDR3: CASSPPSGQGASEQYF. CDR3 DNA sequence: TGTGCCAGCTCACCACCTTCTGGACAGGGGGCGTCCGAGCAGTACTTC.